This TCR beta chain was sequenced during a study of shared clonotypes between healthy human individuals. Libraries were prepared by immunoSEQ multiplex PCR; TCRdb keeps only in-frame clonotypes and omits some of them. The sample has about 2.3 million clones; around 93% are singletons. Study conclusions and caveats: Though the depth was large, rarefaction showed that sorted-subset sequencing was incomplete. The naive CD4 repertoires of several donors were compared, and roughly 5% of clonotypes were shared. The study generally estimated greater richness for naive than memory subsets.

As concerns this clone: No antigen is known for it.

V was cut by 0 bases and J by 9 bases, with 15 bases left in between. Germline CDR1 and CDR2: LGHNA and YSLEER. This CDR3 is 15 amino acids long. The TCR was taken from a man in his late teens or twenties in good health. Some clones in this sample may be carry-over from other donors' samples. Material: naive CD4+ T cells from PBMCs. The sample's subset: CD45RA+ positively selected. The chain combines TRBV4-3 with TRBJ1-5; D is ambiguous. The CDR3 is CASSQDSTVGWPQHF. The CDR3 DNA sequence: TGCGCCAGCAGCCAAGATAGTACGGTGGGTTGGCCCCAGCATTTT.